This T cell receptor (beta chain) was sequenced for a study of T cells after somatic rescue of genetic block. Assay used: immunoSEQ multiplex PCR; TCRdb lists only in-frame clones, some missing. The sample lists roughly 65,000 clones, 85% to 95% seen once, with about 2.7% in the top ten. This clone showed up just once. This receptor was obtained from a man in his forties. The material sequenced was peripheral blood mononuclear cells (PBMCs).

The DNA of the CDR3 is TGCGCCAGCAGCTTCAGTGTCACCGGGGAGCTGTTTTTT. Protein sequence: CASSFSVTGELFF. This chain connects TRBV5-1 to TRBJ2-2; no clear D gene. V was pared by 2 bases and J by 4 bases, with 6 bases between. The germline V gene has CDR1 SGHRS and CDR2 YFSETQ. The CDR3 totals 13 residues.